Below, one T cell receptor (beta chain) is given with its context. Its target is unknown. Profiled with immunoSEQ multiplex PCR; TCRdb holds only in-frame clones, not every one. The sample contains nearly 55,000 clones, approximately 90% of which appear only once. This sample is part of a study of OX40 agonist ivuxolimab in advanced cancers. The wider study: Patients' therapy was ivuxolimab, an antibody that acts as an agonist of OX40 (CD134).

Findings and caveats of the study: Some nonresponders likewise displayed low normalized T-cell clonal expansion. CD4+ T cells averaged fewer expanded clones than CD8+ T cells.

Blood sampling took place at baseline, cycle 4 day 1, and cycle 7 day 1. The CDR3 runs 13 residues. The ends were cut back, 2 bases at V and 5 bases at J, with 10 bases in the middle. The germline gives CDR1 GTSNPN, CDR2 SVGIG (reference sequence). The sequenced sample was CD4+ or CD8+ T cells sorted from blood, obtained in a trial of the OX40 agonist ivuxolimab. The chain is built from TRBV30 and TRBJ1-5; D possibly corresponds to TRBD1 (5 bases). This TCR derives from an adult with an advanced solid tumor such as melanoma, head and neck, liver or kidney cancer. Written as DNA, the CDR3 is TGTGCCTGGAGTCGGGACGGGGATCAGCCCCAGCATTTT. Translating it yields CAWSRDGDQPQHF.